This T cell receptor (beta chain) was identified during a study of T cell repertoires in aging, cancer and after chemotherapy. Study at large: Pre- and post-chemotherapy samples were paired from glioblastoma patients treated with temozolomide-based therapy. General study points: Immunological memory after chemotherapy cannot be judged from the repertoire data. Median generation probability rose over the chemotherapy interval in each cancer cohort, suggesting rebound thymic output. Age-matched healthy donors had significantly more diverse, less clonal blood TCR repertoires than untreated cancer patients.

TCR beta rearrangements were amplified from peripheral blood genomic DNA. This clonotype is medium-sized (0.01 to 0.1%) within its sample. The antigen remains unidentified. Germline CDR1 and CDR2: MNHEY and SVGAGI. The CDR3 spans 14 residues. V was pared by 8 bases and J by 7 bases, with 15 bases between. A mixed TRB-A/B primer pool amplified rearranged TRB by multiplex touch-down PCR. TCRdb itself ran the multiplex PCR reads through MiXCR, one entry per CDR3 protein. Of roughly 2,900 distinct CDR3 sequences detected, 30% appear once; the ten largest clones hold more than 3%. The sequencing input was blood. This rearrangement joins TRBV6-5 to TRBJ1-6; D remains ambiguous. The source is a human donor with a solid tumor. The CDR3 loop reads CASSNGPGNSPLHF. CDR3 coding DNA: TGTGCCAGCTCTAACGGTCCCGGCAATTCACCCCTCCACTTT.